One and the same sample provided the 4 T cell receptor beta chains below, sequenced in a study of Graves' ophthalmopathy and Graves' hyperthyroidism. Amplified material comprised TCR beta CDR3 regions derived from RNA transcripts. HTBI primers were used in a first-round RT-PCR, which preceded a second-round multiplex PCR. MiXCR, applied by TCRdb to the multiplex PCR reads, yields one record per CDR3 protein. Among about 180,000 distinct CDR3 sequences, less than 45% were seen once, and the ten largest hold under 6.5%. Sequenced material: peripheral blood. All receptors come from a middle-aged woman with Graves' ophthalmopathy.

The chain is built from TRBV19 and TRBJ2-2; D is perhaps TRBD1 (6 bases). The CDR3 covers 14 residues. Deletions cut 6 bases from V and 6 bases from J, with 14 bases between. The germline V gene has CDR1 LNHDA and CDR2 SQIVND (reference sequence). The DNA of the CDR3 is TGTGCCAGTAGGAACAAAGGACAGTCCGGGGAGCTGTTTTTT. The encoded protein is CASRNKGQSGELFF. Looking up the rest from reference TRBV19 and TRBJ2-2 gives the full variable domain: DGGITQSPKYLFRKEGQNVTLSCEQNLNHDAMYWYRQDPGQGLRLIYYSQIVNDFQKGDIAEGYSVSREKKESFPLTVTSAQKNPTAFYLCASRNKGQSGELFFGEGSRLTVL.

The table lists this clonotype with many counts. This chain connects TRBV9 to TRBJ2-3; D remains ambiguous. The CDR3 covers 15 residues. Germline V lookup: CDR1 SGDLS, CDR2 YYNGEE. V lost 0 bases to trimming and J lost 2 bases, with 10 bases between them. The CDR3 reads CASSVGVTDTDTQYF. In DNA, the CDR3 is TGTGCCAGCAGCGTAGGTGTGACCGACACAGATACGCAGTATTTT.

V gene TRBV19 combines with J gene TRBJ1-1; 9 nucleotides line up with TRBD1. With 6 bases clipped from V and 3 bases from J, the junction kept 5 bases outside the gene matches. Germline V gene lookup returns CDR1 LNHDA and CDR2 SQIVND (reference sequence). The CDR3 totals 14 residues. The CDR3 protein is CASRGQGGYTEAFF. The CDR3 region has the DNA TGTGCCAGTAGGGGACAGGGTGGGTACACTGAAGCTTTCTTT.

This clonotype came up many times. The chain has TRBV15 and TRBJ2-7, with D unresolved. The germline CDR1 and CDR2 sequences are LNHNV and YYDKDF (reference sequence). The CDR3 has 12 amino acids. Trimming removed 1 base from V and 10 bases from J, with 11 bases in between. The CDR3, as DNA: TGTGCCACCAGCAGAGGTACAGTAGGACAGTACTTC. This gives the protein CATSRGTVGQYF.